This note documents a single T cell receptor (beta chain) sequence. What it recognizes is unknown. This sample is drawn from a study of CD8+ T cells in alopecia areata. cDNA serving as the sequencing template came from extracted, reverse transcribed RNA. Assay: immunoSEQ multiplex PCR; the TCRdb copy retains only in-frame clones and omits some. In the table there are roughly 250,000 clones, 67% of which are singletons. Study-wide results and caveats: Clonality exceeded that of normal scalp in lesional scalp, most notably in alopecia totalis/universalis.

The study team obtained lesional scalp punch biopsies and peripheral blood from alopecia areata patients. A FACSAria was used to sort CD4+ and CD8+ T cells. These cells came from PBMCs. Germline loops: CDR1 SQVTM, CDR2 ANQGSEA. The CDR3 is 13 amino acids. V lost 6 bases and J lost 4, with 15 bases in between. V gene TRBV29-1 combines with J gene TRBJ2-5; the D gene is possibly TRBD1 (6 bases). The TCR originated in a human donor with alopecia areata. Specimen: CD4+ T cells sorted from blood, collected at week 0. The CDR3 nucleotides read TGCAGCGTGACAGGTCCGGCGGGAGAGACCCAGTACTTC. Translated, it gives CSVTGPAGETQYF.